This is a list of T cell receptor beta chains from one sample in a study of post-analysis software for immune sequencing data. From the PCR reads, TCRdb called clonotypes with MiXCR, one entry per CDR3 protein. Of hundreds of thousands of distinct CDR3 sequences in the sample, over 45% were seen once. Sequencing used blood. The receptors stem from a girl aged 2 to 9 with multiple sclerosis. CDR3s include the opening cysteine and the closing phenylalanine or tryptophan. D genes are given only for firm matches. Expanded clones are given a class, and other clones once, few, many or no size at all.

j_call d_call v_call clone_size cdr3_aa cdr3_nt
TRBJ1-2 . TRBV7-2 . CASRGADYGYTF TGTGCCAGCCGGGGGGCAGACTATGGCTACACCTTC
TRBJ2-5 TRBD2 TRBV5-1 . CASSLSGGEETQYF TGCGCCAGCAGCTTAAGCGGGGGGGAAGAGACCCAGTACTTC
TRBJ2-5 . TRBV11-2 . CASSLGKWGDRETQYF TGTGCCAGCAGCTTAGGGAAGTGGGGGGATCGGGAGACCCAGTACTTC
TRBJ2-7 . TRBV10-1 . CASSESGHPYEQYF TGCGCCAGCAGTGAGTCGGGACACCCCTACGAGCAGTACTTC
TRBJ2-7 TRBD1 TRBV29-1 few CSVGTDRSYEQYF TGCAGCGTAGGGACAGATAGATCCTACGAGCAGTACTTC
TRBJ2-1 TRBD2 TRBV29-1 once CSVQVAGVSYNEQFF TGCAGCGTCCAAGTCGCGGGGGTAAGCTACAATGAGCAGTTCTTC
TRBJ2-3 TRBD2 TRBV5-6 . CASSLATSGRGTDTQYF TGTGCCAGCAGCTTGGCAACTAGCGGGAGGGGTACAGATACGCAGTATTTT
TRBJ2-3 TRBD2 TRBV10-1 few CASSESGLAVTDTQYF TGCGCCAGCAGTGAGTCGGGACTAGCGGTCACAGATACGCAGTATTTT
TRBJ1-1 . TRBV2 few CASSETASEAFF TGTGCCAGCAGTGAAACAGCCTCTGAAGCTTTCTTT
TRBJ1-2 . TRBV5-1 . CASTIGVQDYGYTF TGCGCCAGCACGATAGGGGTTCAAGACTATGGCTACACCTTC
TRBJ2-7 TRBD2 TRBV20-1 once CSARLLLAGGYEQYF TGCAGTGCTAGACTTTTACTAGCGGGAGGATACGAGCAGTACTTC
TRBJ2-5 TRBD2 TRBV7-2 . CASSLGLRGGQETQYF TGTGCCAGCAGCTTAGGTTTACGGGGGGGCCAAGAGACCCAGTACTTC
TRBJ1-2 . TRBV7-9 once CASRGIEGPWNYTF TGTGCCAGCAGGGGTATAGAAGGCCCTTGGAACTACACCTTC
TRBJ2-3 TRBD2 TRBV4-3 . CASSPLAGGPIDTQYF TGCGCCAGCAGCCCCCTAGCGGGGGGGCCTATAGATACGCAGTATTTT
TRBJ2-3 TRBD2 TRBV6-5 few CASRRLAGGTDTQYF TGTGCCAGCAGGCGTCTAGCGGGAGGAACAGATACGCAGTATTTT
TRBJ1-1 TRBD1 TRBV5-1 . CASSLPGGTGTEAFF TGCGCCAGCAGCTTGCCAGGGGGCACGGGCACTGAAGCTTTCTTT
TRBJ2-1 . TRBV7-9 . CASSHPTDNEQFF TGTGCCAGCAGCCATCCTACGGACAATGAGCAGTTCTTC
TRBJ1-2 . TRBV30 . CACLLPQLYGYTF TGTGCCTGCTTACTCCCACAACTCTATGGCTACACCTTC
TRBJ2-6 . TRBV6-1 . CASSEVPGSGANVLTF TGTGCCAGCAGTGAAGTCCCGGGATCCGGGGCCAACGTCCTGACTTTC
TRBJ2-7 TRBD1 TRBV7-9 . CASSPGQDHPYEQYF TGTGCCAGCAGTCCCGGACAGGACCACCCCTACGAGCAGTACTTC
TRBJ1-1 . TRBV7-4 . CASSPQSGVPEAFF TGTGCCAGCAGCCCCCAATCGGGGGTACCTGAAGCTTTCTTT
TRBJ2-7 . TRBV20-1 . CSASRDEQYF TGCAGTGCTAGTAGAGACGAGCAGTACTTC
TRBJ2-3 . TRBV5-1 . CASRLFQDTQYF TGCGCCAGCCGCCTATTCCAGGATACGCAGTATTTT
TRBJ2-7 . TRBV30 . CAWRVLGGRGQYF TGTGCCTGGAGGGTACTTGGGGGCCGCGGTCAGTACTTC
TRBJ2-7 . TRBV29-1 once CSVGGCEQYF TGCAGCGTTGGCGGCTGCGAGCAGTACTTC
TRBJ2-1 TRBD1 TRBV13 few CASTLPTGGRQFF TGTGCCAGCACCCTCCCAACAGGGGGGCGGCAGTTCTTC
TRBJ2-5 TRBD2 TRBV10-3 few CASRPHRLAGQETQYF TGTGCCAGCAGGCCCCACCGACTAGCGGGGCAAGAGACCCAGTACTTC
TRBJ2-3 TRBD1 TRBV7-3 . CASSQDRGADTQYF TGTGCCAGCAGCCAAGACAGGGGAGCAGATACGCAGTATTTT
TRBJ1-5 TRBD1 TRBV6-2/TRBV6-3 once CASSSWDRERDQPQHF TGTGCCAGCAGTTCTTGGGACAGGGAAAGGGATCAGCCCCAGCATTTT
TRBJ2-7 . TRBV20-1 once CSANPGLKSEQYF TGCAGTGCTAACCCGGGACTTAAGTCAGAGCAGTACTTC
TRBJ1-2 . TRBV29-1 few CSVEDGVNYGYTF TGCAGCGTTGAAGATGGGGTGAACTATGGCTACACCTTC
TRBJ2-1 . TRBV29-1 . CSVGSGWENEQFF TGCAGCGTTGGTTCAGGGTGGGAGAATGAGCAGTTCTTC
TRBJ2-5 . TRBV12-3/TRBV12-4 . CASRGEGRKTQYF TGTGCCTCCCGGGGAGAGGGGCGGAAGACCCAGTACTTC
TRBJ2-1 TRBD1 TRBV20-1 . CSATGQGNNEQFF TGCAGTGCAACGGGACAGGGGAATAATGAGCAGTTCTTC
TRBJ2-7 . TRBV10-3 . CAISEAPGVHEQYF TGTGCCATCAGTGAGGCCCCCGGGGTCCACGAGCAGTACTTC
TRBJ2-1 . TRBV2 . CASRGVLSYNEQFF TGTGCCAGCAGGGGGGTTCTCTCCTACAATGAGCAGTTCTTC
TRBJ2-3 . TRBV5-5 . CASSLWDEPLDTQYF TGTGCCAGCAGCTTGTGGGACGAACCATTAGATACGCAGTATTTT
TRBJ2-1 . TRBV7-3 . CASSSGSGALYNEQFF TGTGCCAGCAGCAGCGGTTCGGGAGCCCTCTACAATGAGCAGTTCTTC
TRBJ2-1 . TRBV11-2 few CASSLAGPSSYNEQFF TGTGCCAGCAGCTTAGCAGGGCCAAGCTCCTACAATGAGCAGTTCTTC
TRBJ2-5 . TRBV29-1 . CSVEESRGEETQYF TGCAGCGTTGAAGAGTCCAGGGGCGAAGAGACCCAGTACTTC
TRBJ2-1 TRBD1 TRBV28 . CASGTGISEQFF TGTGCCAGTGGGACAGGTATTAGTGAGCAGTTCTTC
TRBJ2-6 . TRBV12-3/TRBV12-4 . CASSSPGSSGANVLTF TGTGCCAGCAGTTCCCCAGGGAGCTCTGGGGCCAACGTCCTGACTTTC